The 28 T cell receptor beta chains reported below all come from one sample, sequenced in a study of beta chain features in type 1 diabetes. Study-level findings and limits: Moderately but significantly shorter TCRB CDR3s were found in Type 1 diabetes patients in all four CD4+ subsets.

These TCRs are of unknown antigen specificity. What was sequenced were expressed TCRB transcripts, since all of the isolated RNA had been reverse transcribed. Profiled with immunoSEQ multiplex PCR; TCRdb holds only in-frame clones, not every one. The table shows hundreds of thousands of clones, with roughly 13% occurring only once. Sequencing was carried out using naive CD4+ T cells from blood. These receptor sequences come from a man between 18 and 29 years old with type 1 diabetes.

The chain combines TRBV10-3 with TRBJ1-2; D is ambiguous. Trimming took 2 bases from V and 0 from J, leaving 7 bases between them. The CDR3 sequence is 14 residues long. From germline, CDR1 is ENHRY and CDR2 SYGVKD. CDR3 sequence: CAISEVLTNYGYTF. The CDR3 DNA reads TGTGCCATCAGTGAGGTTCTCACTAACTATGGCTACACCTTC.

This clone has a handful of counts. The V gene is TRBV18, the J gene TRBJ2-5, with TRBD2 identical over 8 bases. Germline lookup yields CDR1 KGHSH and CDR2 LQKENI. Trimming cost V 3 bases and J 5 bases; bases outside gene matches: 8. This CDR3 has 15 residues. Here the CDR3 reads CASSPPGLEGETQYF. CDR3 in DNA: TGTGCCAGCTCACCTCCGGGACTAGAGGGGGAGACCCAGTACTTC. Filled out from reference TRBV18 and TRBJ2-5, the complete variable domain reads NAGVMQNPRHLVRRRGQEARLRCSPMKGHSHVYWYRQLPEEGLKFMVYLQKENIIDESGMPKERFSAEFPKEGPSILRIQQVVRGDSAAYFCASSPPGLEGETQYFGPGTRLLVL.

This clone was found a few times. CDR3 region: CASSSIGTGDQPQHF. For the CDR3, the DNA is TGTGCCAGCAGCTCGATCGGGACAGGGGATCAGCCCCAGCATTTT. The V gene is TRBV7-9, the J gene TRBJ1-5; TRBD1 aligns across 10 bases. The CDR3 length is 15 residues. Unmatched junction bases numbered 5, after V lost 4 bases and J lost 5 bases. Germline V gene lookup returns CDR1 SEHNR and CDR2 FQNEAQ (reference sequence).

The V and J genes are TRBV9 and TRBJ2-5; 8 nucleotides line up with TRBD1. Germline V lookup: CDR1 SGDLS, CDR2 YYNGEE. This CDR3 contains 14 residues. J lost 5 bases, V lost 4 bases, and 7 bases had no gene match. As DNA, the CDR3 is TGTGCCAGCAGCCTACAGGGGGTTGAGGAGACCCAGTACTTC. Encoded protein: CASSLQGVEETQYF.

CDR3: CASSPLAGGPTGEQFF. In DNA form, the CDR3 reads TGTGCCAGCAGCCCCTTAGCGGGAGGGCCTACTGGTGAGCAGTTCTTC. This chain uses TRBV7-2 with TRBJ2-1; 11 nucleotides align to TRBD2. V was clipped by 5 bases and J by 9 bases; unmatched bases: 12. The CDR3 length is 16 residues. From germline, CDR1 is SGHTA and CDR2 FQGNSA. Full variable domain (missing parts from reference TRBV7-2 and TRBJ2-1): GAGVSQSPSNKVTEKGKDVELRCDPISGHTALYWYRQSLGQGLEFLIYFQGNSAPDKSGLPSDRFSAERTGGSVSTLTIQRTQQEDSAVYLCASSPLAGGPTGEQFFGPGTRLTVL.

The CDR3 region has the DNA TGTGCCAGCAGTCCCTCCACAGGGGTCCTTCAGCCCCAGCATTTT. Translating it yields CASSPSTGVLQPQHF. The chain recombines TRBV6-1 with TRBJ1-5, with TRBD1 matching 7 bases. CDR1 is MNHNS, CDR2 SASEGT, per germline. J was trimmed by 6 bases and V by 5 bases; bases with no gene match: 10. The CDR3 spans 15 residues.

The chain recombines TRBV7-9 with TRBJ2-5, with 12 bases lining up with TRBD2. The length of the CDR3 is 15 residues. CDR1 SEHNR and CDR2 FQNEAQ come from the germline V gene (reference sequence). Trimming removed 5 bases from V and 5 bases from J; junction bases left unmatched: 6. The CDR3 nucleotides read TGTGCCAGCAGCATTACCGGACTAGCGGGGGAGACCCAGTACTTC. Translating it yields CASSITGLAGETQYF.

The J gene is TRBJ2-5, the V gene TRBV7-2; the match to TRBD1 covers 8 bases. Trimming removed 5 bases from V and 5 bases from J; junction bases left unmatched: 7. The V gene's germline CDR1 is SGHTA and CDR2 FQGNSA. The CDR3 length is 14 residues. The CDR3 loop reads CASSPRQGFETQYF. For the CDR3, the DNA is TGTGCCAGCAGCCCGAGACAGGGGTTCGAGACCCAGTACTTC.

This clone has more than one count but fewer than ten. The chain links TRBV5-1 to TRBJ2-4; TRBD2 is a possible D gene (5 bases). The CDR3 has 14 residues. Trimming cost V 1 base and J 9 bases, with 14 bases left between them. Germline V gene data show CDR1 as SGHRS and CDR2 as YFSETQ. The CDR3 is CASSLTANEGIQYF. DNA of the CDR3: TGCGCCAGCAGCTTGACAGCAAATGAGGGCATTCAGTACTTC.

The chain links TRBV29-1 to TRBJ2-1, with 9 positions matching TRBD1. The germline V gene has CDR1 SQVTM and CDR2 ANQGSEA. The length of the CDR3 is 14 residues. Germline trimming cut 7 bases from V and 5 bases from J; bases unmatched to any gene: 9. CDR3 bases: TGCAGCGCTCAGGACAGGGGTTTGGACAATGAGCAGTTCTTC. It is translated as CSAQDRGLDNEQFF.

The rearrangement uses TRBV29-1 and TRBJ1-2; 10 bases agree with TRBD1. Germline V gives CDR1 SQVTM, CDR2 ANQGSEA. The J segment lost 4 bases and the V segment lost 4 bases, leaving 6 bases of the junction unmatched. This CDR3 region has 14 residues. CDR3 DNA: TGCAGCGTTGCAAAGGGACAGGGGTTCTATGGCTACACCTTC. Translated, it gives CSVAKGQGFYGYTF.

V gene TRBV10-3 combines with J gene TRBJ2-3; 9 bases align to TRBD1. From germline, CDR1 is ENHRY and CDR2 SYGVKD. There are 14 residues in the CDR3. The V segment lost 10 bases and the J segment 5 bases; nucleotides outside the gene matches: 10. CDR3 sequence: CATLSQGAKDTQYF. DNA for the CDR3: TGTGCCACCCTCTCACAGGGGGCGAAAGATACGCAGTATTTT.

Regarding this clone: A junction end diverges from the germline sequence, so it may reflect a read error. The chain couples TRBV7-7 to TRBJ1-1; maybe TRBD1 (5 bases). This CDR3 comprises 18 residues. Germline V gene lookup returns CDR1 SSHAT and CDR2 FNYEAQ (reference sequence). The CDR3 loop reads CASSLAGADFFMNTEAFF. In DNA form, the CDR3 reads TGTGCTAGCAGCTTAGCTGGGGCGGACTTCTTCATGAACACTGAAGCTTTCTTT.

The V gene is TRBV25-1, the J gene TRBJ2-7, with 8 bases identical to TRBD2. The germline V gene has CDR1 MGHDK and CDR2 SYGVNS. The CDR3 sequence is 14 residues long. The J segment lost 9 bases and the V segment lost 6 bases, leaving 13 bases of the junction unmatched. CDR3 sequence (DNA): TGTGCCAGCAGCCCAAGGACTAGCTCCTTCTTGCAGTACTTC. Its protein is CASSPRTSSFLQYF.

The chain uses TRBV30 and TRBJ1-5; D gene ambiguous. This CDR3 contains 13 residues. The V gene lost 0 bases and the J gene lost 6 bases, with 9 bases spanning the gap. Germline-derived CDR1 and CDR2 are GTSNPN and SVGIG (reference sequence). The CDR3: CAWSVGASQPQHF. The CDR3 DNA reads TGTGCCTGGAGTGTAGGTGCCAGTCAGCCCCAGCATTTT.

This clone has only one observation. The chain couples TRBV30 to TRBJ2-3; 10 bases are shared with TRBD2. This CDR3 comprises 14 residues. With 3 bases clipped from V and 3 bases from J, the junction kept 3 bases outside the gene matches. Germline CDR1 GTSNPN, CDR2 SVGIG (reference sequence). CDR3 sequence reads: CAWRTAGGTDTQYF. The CDR3 DNA sequence: TGTGCCTGGAGGACAGCGGGAGGGACAGATACGCAGTATTTT.

This clone was recorded a few times. The V and J genes are TRBV2 and TRBJ2-7; TRBD1 matches 7 bases. The germline CDR1 and CDR2 sequences are SNHLY and FYNNEI. With V trimmed by 6 bases and J by 5 bases, 4 bases remained unmatched. CDR3 length: 12 amino acids. CDR3 in amino acids: CASRNRGDEQYF. CDR3 coding DNA: TGTGCCAGCAGAAACAGGGGAGACGAGCAGTACTTC. Drawing the rest from reference TRBV2 and TRBJ2-7, the complete variable domain is EPEVTQTPSHQVTQMGQEVILRCVPISNHLYFYWYRQILGQKVEFLVSFYNNEISEKSEIFDDQFSVERPDGSNFTLKIRSTKLEDSAMYFCASRNRGDEQYFGPGTRLTVT.

The V gene is TRBV6-6, the J gene TRBJ2-7; TRBD2 agrees at 7 bases. CDR1 is MNHNY, CDR2 SVGAGI, per germline (reference sequence). This CDR3 region has 13 residues. J gave up 2 bases and V 6 bases, and 4 bases lay outside the gene matches. The CDR3 bases are TGTGCCAGCAGCGCTGGGAGGGCCTACGAGCAGTACTTC. This translates into CASSAGRAYEQYF.

The CDR3 nucleotides are TGTGCCAGCCAGGGGTTTTCAGGAAACGAGCAGTACTTC. Its translation is CASQGFSGNEQYF. The chain employs TRBV6-5 and TRBJ2-7, with TRBD1 as a possible D gene (6 bases). V shed 8 bases and J shed 5 bases, with 16 bases lying between them. CDR1 and CDR2 from the germline V gene are MNHEY and SVGAGI. This CDR3 is 13 amino acids long.

In this sample, this clone turned up a few times. The chain is built from TRBV10-2 and TRBJ1-2, with D perhaps TRBD1 (6 bases). Trimming removed 6 bases at V and 7 bases at J, with 18 bases between. Germline CDR1 WSHSY, CDR2 SAAADI. CDR3 length equals 14 residues. This CDR3 is CASSPTGAGGGYTF. The CDR3 nucleotides are TGCGCCAGCAGCCCGACAGGCGCCGGGGGTGGCTACACCTTC.

The V and J genes are TRBV30 and TRBJ2-5, with TRBD1 matching 7 bases. The CDR3 runs to 13 residues. J gave up 5 bases and V 4 bases, and 7 bases lay outside the gene matches. Germline CDR1 and CDR2: GTSNPN and SVGIG (reference sequence). CDR3 sequence: CAWKEGGIETQYF. The CDR3 region has the DNA TGTGCCTGGAAGGAAGGGGGCATCGAGACCCAGTACTTC.

This chain links TRBV7-2 with TRBJ2-7; 12 positions match TRBD2. Germline CDR1 SGHTA, CDR2 FQGNSA. J was trimmed by 2 bases and V by 5 bases; bases with no gene match: 7. The CDR3 loop spans 16 amino acids. The CDR3 DNA follows: TGTGCCAGCAGCCCCGCAACTAGCGGGGGGACCTACGAGCAGTACTTC. This encodes CASSPATSGGTYEQYF.

This clone was picked up a small number of times. This chain links TRBV30 with TRBJ2-1; D remains ambiguous. CDR3 length: 14 amino acids. The germline CDR1 and CDR2 sequences are GTSNPN and SVGIG (reference sequence). Trimming shortened V by 0 bases and J by 4 bases, and 10 bases separated the two germline ends. In nucleotides, the CDR3 is TGTGCCTGGAGTGTATTCCGGCAGTACAATGAGCAGTTCTTC. Amino acids: CAWSVFRQYNEQFF.

This clone was counted a few times. The chain combines TRBV19 with TRBJ2-6; no clear D. With 7 bases removed from V and 0 bases from J, the gap between germline ends came to 10 bases. The germline V gene encodes CDR1 LNHDA and CDR2 SQIVND (reference sequence). This CDR3 has 15 amino acids. The CDR3 sequence is CASNIHSSGANVLTF. CDR3 coding DNA: TGTGCCAGTAACATACACAGCTCTGGGGCCAACGTCCTGACTTTC. Filled out from reference TRBV19 and TRBJ2-6, the complete variable domain reads DGGITQSPKYLFRKEGQNVTLSCEQNLNHDAMYWYRQDPGQGLRLIYYSQIVNDFQKGDIAEGYSVSREKKESFPLTVTSAQKNPTAFYLCASNIHSSGANVLTFGAGSRLTVL.

This sequence joins TRBV7-2 and TRBJ1-2; tentatively, D is TRBD1 (5 bases). The V gene's germline CDR1 is SGHTA and CDR2 FQGNSA. Trimming pared 1 base from V and 5 bases from J, leaving 11 bases between. This CDR3 is built from 14 residues. CDR3 nucleotide sequence: TGTGCCAGCAGCTTAGTGGGGACCAAATATGGCTACACCTTC. Encoded protein: CASSLVGTKYGYTF.

This clone was picked up a small number of times. V gene TRBV5-4 combines with J gene TRBJ1-1, with D unresolved. CDR1 SGHNT and CDR2 YYREEE come from the germline V gene (reference sequence). V lost 4 bases, J lost 2 bases, and 15 bases lay in between. The CDR3 has 15 residues. CDR3 coding DNA: TGTGCCAGCAGCCATCTCGTAGGCCAAAACACTGAAGCTTTCTTT. Protein: CASSHLVGQNTEAFF.

This chain connects TRBV5-4 to TRBJ1-4; 7 bases are a match to TRBD1. J gave up 7 bases and V 5 bases, and 2 bases lay outside the gene matches. Germline-derived CDR1 and CDR2 are SGHNT and YYREEE (reference sequence). The CDR3 has 12 amino acids. The CDR3 here is CASRRDSEKLFF. CDR3 coding DNA: TGTGCCAGCAGAAGGGACAGTGAAAAACTGTTTTTT. Using reference TRBV5-4 and TRBJ1-4 for the parts outside the CDR3, the full variable domain is ETGVTQSPTHLIKTRGQQVTLRCSSQSGHNTVSWYQQALGQGPQFIFQYYREEENGRGNFPPRFSGLQFPNYSSELNVNALELDDSALYLCASRRDSEKLFFGSGTQLSVL.

The chain joins TRBV29-1 to TRBJ1-1, with TRBD1 matching over 9 bases. This CDR3 has 14 amino acids. Germline assignment: CDR1 SQVTM and CDR2 ANQGSEA. V was pared by 7 bases and J by 0 bases, with 6 bases of the junction left unmatched. CDR3 sequence reads: CSGGTGRMNTEAFF. CDR3 DNA: TGCAGCGGGGGGACAGGGAGGATGAACACTGAAGCTTTCTTT.